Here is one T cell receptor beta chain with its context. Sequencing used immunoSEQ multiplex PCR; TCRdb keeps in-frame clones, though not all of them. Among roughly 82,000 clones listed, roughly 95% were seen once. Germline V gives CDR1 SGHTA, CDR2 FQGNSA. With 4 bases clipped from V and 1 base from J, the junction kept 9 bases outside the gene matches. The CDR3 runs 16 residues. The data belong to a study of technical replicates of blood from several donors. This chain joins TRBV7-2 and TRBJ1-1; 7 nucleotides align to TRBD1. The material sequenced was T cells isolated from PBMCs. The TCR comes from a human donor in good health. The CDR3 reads CASSSLTGWENTEAFF. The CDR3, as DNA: TGTGCCAGCAGCTCCTTGACAGGGTGGGAGAACACTGAAGCTTTCTTT.